This T cell receptor (beta chain) was observed in a study of cytomegalovirus exposure and HLA in healthy donors. V was clipped by 1 base and J by 8 bases, with 11 bases between them. CDR1 is SEHNR and CDR2 is FQNEAQ in the germline V gene (reference sequence). The CDR3 length is 13 residues. Healthy individuals who donated bone marrow served as the donors. Both 60 Vbeta primers and 13 Jbeta primers went into the PCR. Here immunoSEQ multiplex PCR was the method, and the copy in TCRdb shows in-frame clones only, minus some. The sample carries over 150,000 clones, 82% recorded once. This chain uses TRBV7-9 with TRBJ1-2; a weak D match, TRBD1 (6 bases). This clonotype was obtained from a boy aged 2-9 years in good health and CMV-seronegative. Sequenced sample: PBMCs. CDR3 amino acids: CASSLDRVYGYTF. The CDR3 DNA follows: TGTGCCAGCAGCTTAGACAGGGTATACGGCTACACCTTC.